This TCR beta chain is drawn from a study of T-cell memory formation after mild COVID-19 (dated by TCRdb to about 2021). Regarding the complete study: TCR sequence clusters from the two donors were largely donor specific. T-cell clones expanding and contracting after mild COVID-19 in two donors were tracked by longitudinal TCRalpha and TCRbeta repertoire sequencing. The cohort was made up of two young adult volunteers, one female and one male, who were previously healthy.

As regards this clonotype: Its recognized antigen is unknown. No much larger clone is present one base from it, and per-base qualities are unavailable.

The trim is 8 bases for V and 4 bases for J, with a gap of 20 bases between the germline ends. Counted from cysteine to phenylalanine, this CDR3 has 15 amino acids. Of all the DNA, just the CDR3 is kept, 45 bases in frame from base 1. The paper as a whole reports these results and caveats: Clones contracting from day 15 to 85 had balanced CD4/CD8 phenotypes, while a second wave expanding from day 15 to 37 was biased towards CD4+. The detection of some responding clones in pre-infection memory suggests that pre-existing cross-reactive memory T cells joined the SARS-CoV-2 response. The study included only a couple of mild cases, and larger cohorts that include severe cases with pre-infection samples were judged to be necessary. Contracting CD4+ clones appeared mostly in the CM and EM memory subsets, whereas CD8+ clones were enriched in EMRA. SARS-CoV-2 specificity was not confirmed for the second-wave clones peaking on day 37.

The sequencer listed for this sample is Illumina NovaSeq 6000. TCRalpha and TCRbeta cDNA libraries were constructed by 5'RACE with constant-segment primers, with sample barcodes and unique molecular identifiers being introduced. RNA was extracted from every sample with Trizol reagent. Library amplification was performed in two PCR steps, and a second sample barcode and Illumina TruSeq adapters were introduced in the second step. Sequencing of libraries was performed on an Illumina NovaSeq with 2 x 150 bp paired-end reads. The authors' analysis ran thus. The reads were demultiplexed and collapsed into UMI-guided consensus sequences using migec v1.2.7. Using mixcr v2.1.11, UMI consensuses were aligned to TRA and TRB V and J templates and then assembled into clonotypes. Clonotypes were classified as expanded or contracted when called significant by both edgeR and NoisET, with noise models trained on biological replicates. For edgeR calls, the cutoffs were a false discovery rate-adjusted p below 0.01 and a log2 fold-change threshold of 1. As an exploratory analysis of dynamics, PCA with hierarchical clustering was applied to max-normalized trajectories of the 1000 most abundant clonotypes. Separately sequenced CD4+ and CD8+ repertoires were used to assign a CD4 or CD8 phenotype to each responding clone. TCRdb trimmed the raw reads at Q25, called clones with MiXCR and kept productive beta chains. Rows matching on CDR3 protein sequence are summarized as one entry with the most common DNA and genes. TCRdb's processing, not the study's, gives the V and J calls here. The sample table holds some 450,000 distinct CDR3 sequences, of which roughly 20% were seen once. Of the sample, 7.5% to 9.5% falls within the top ten clones.

PBMCs were isolated by Ficoll-Paque density gradient centrifugation. The sequence was collected from an adult woman who had mild COVID-19 (a few samples of this study predate the infection). The sample titles of this study are shuffled in the database, so cell type and time point are left out; the donor was told from shared clones. Sequenced: PBMCs or a T cell subset sorted from them (not recorded which). The chain couples TRBV12-3 or TRBV12-4 to TRBJ1-2, with the D gene too uncertain to name. The bases read TGTGCCAGCTGTTGGCAGGCAGGATCCCCCTATGGCTACACCTTC. Its amino acids are CASCWQAGSPYGYTF.